The T cell receptor beta chain described here comes from a study of blood T cell repertoires in COVID-19. Study overall: Nucleic acid was either cDNA or gDNA, and it came from T cells, B-cell-depleted T cells, or PBMCs.

Per the original methods: Scientists estimated how many nucleated cells there were by amplifying reference gene primers. Sequencing was performed with immunoSEQ multiplex PCR; in TCRdb, only in-frame clones are kept and a portion is missing. V and J calls and clone size come straight from that table; D and trimming were deduced from the DNA. The sample has approximately 210,000 clones; approximately 91% are singletons. The CDR3 is made up of 15 amino acids. V dropped 2 bases and J dropped 8; count of bases not matched to a gene: 6. In germline, CDR1 is MNHEY, CDR2 SVGAGI. V gene TRBV6-5 combines with J gene TRBJ1-6; TRBD1 matches at 7 bases. The sequenced sample consisted of peripheral blood. This sequence originates from a woman aged 40 to 50 with acute or convalescent COVID-19. CDR3 in DNA: TGTGCCAGCAGTTACGGACAGGAGGGTTATTCACCCCTCCACTTT. Its protein is CASSYGQEGYSPLHF.